This passage covers 27 T cell receptor beta chains from one sample sequenced in a study of technical replicates of blood from several donors. This table comes from immunoSEQ multiplex PCR, and its TCRdb copy is limited to in-frame clones, with some not included. The sample holds 80,000 or so clones, 95% to 98% seen once. The specimen was T cells isolated from PBMCs. These receptors originate from a human donor in good health.

This chain connects TRBV7-8 to TRBJ2-3; D is perhaps TRBD1 (5 bases). From germline, CDR1 is SGHVS and CDR2 FQNEAQ. The CDR3 is 16 residues long. V shed 2 bases and J shed 0 bases, with 12 bases lying between them. Written as DNA, the CDR3 is TGTGCCAGCAGCTTACCCCCGACAGCTAGCACAGATACGCAGTATTTT. Amino acid sequence: CASSLPPTASTDTQYF.

The V call is TRBV25-1, the J call TRBJ1-2; a possible D gene is TRBD1 (5 bases). Trimming left V 3 bases short and J 3 bases short, with 17 bases between. CDR3 length: 16 amino acids. Germline loops: CDR1 MGHDK, CDR2 SYGVNS. CDR3 sequence: CASSDHRNLEDYGYTF. Here the CDR3 DNA reads TGTGCCAGCAGTGATCACAGGAACCTTGAGGACTATGGCTACACCTTC.

This clone was picked up one time. The V and J genes are TRBV18 and TRBJ2-7; possibly TRBD2 for D (6 bases). Trimming took 0 bases from V and 8 from J, leaving 14 bases between them. From germline, CDR1 is KGHSH and CDR2 LQKENI. CDR3 length: 14 amino acids. CDR3 protein: CASSPPSGLYKQYF. CDR3 sequence (DNA): TGTGCCAGCTCACCACCTAGCGGCCTTTATAAGCAGTACTTC.

V gene TRBV29-1 combines with J gene TRBJ2-7, with D possibly matching TRBD1 (5 bases). CDR3 size: 11 residues. The germline V gene has CDR1 SQVTM and CDR2 ANQGSEA. Trimming left V 6 bases short and J 5 bases short, with 11 bases between. The DNA for the CDR3 is TGCAGCGTGGCAGGGTTGAACGAGCAGTACTTC. Translating gives CSVAGLNEQYF.

The V and J genes are TRBV7-8 and TRBJ1-5, with TRBD1 as a possible D gene (6 bases). The germline V gene encodes CDR1 SGHVS and CDR2 FQNEAQ. This CDR3 comprises 19 residues. Between the trimmed V and J ends, which lost 1 base and 0 bases, there was a span of 19 bases. In nucleotides, the CDR3 is TGTGCCAGCAGCTTAGTTAATGTGGGGGCTTGGGATAGCAATCAGCCCCAGCATTTT. This encodes CASSLVNVGAWDSNQPQHF. Based on the CDR3 plus reference TRBV7-8 and TRBJ1-5, the full variable domain is GAGVSQSPRYKVAKRGQDVALRCDPISGHVSLFWYQQALGQGPEFLTYFQNEAQLDKSGLPSDRFFAERPEGSVSTLKIQRTQQEDSAVYLCASSLVNVGAWDSNQPQHFGDGTRLSIL.

The chain recombines TRBV4-1 with TRBJ1-5; 7 bases are a match to TRBD1. V dropped 3 bases and J dropped 4; count of bases not matched to a gene: 9. The CDR3 contains 16 residues. Germline CDR1 MGHRA, CDR2 YSYEKL. In nucleotides, the CDR3 is TGCGCCAGCAGCCACAAATCAGGACAGGCGAATCAGCCCCAGCATTTT. As protein: CASSHKSGQANQPQHF.

The rearrangement joins TRBV7-9 to TRBJ1-2, with TRBD1 matching 12 bases. Per germline, CDR1 SEHNR and CDR2 FQNEAQ (reference sequence). The CDR3 sequence is 16 residues long. Losses at the gene ends were 3 bases for V and 6 bases for J; bases not matched to a gene: 8. Written as DNA, the CDR3 is TGTGCCAGCAGCTTGGGACAGGGGGCAGTGGGCGATGGCTACACCTTC. Translated: CASSLGQGAVGDGYTF.

V is TRBV4-1 and J is TRBJ2-7; perhaps TRBD1 as D (6 bases). The ends were cut back, 1 base at V and 3 bases at J, with 22 bases in the middle. Germline V gene lookup returns CDR1 MGHRA and CDR2 YSYEKL. This CDR3 has 18 residues. The CDR3 here is CASSQGQFTYGTLYEQYF. DNA of the CDR3: TGCGCCAGCAGCCAAGGCCAATTTACATACGGGACACTCTACGAGCAGTACTTC.

The V and J genes are TRBV7-2 and TRBJ1-2; TRBD1 agrees at 10 bases. Germline V gene lookup returns CDR1 SGHTA and CDR2 FQGNSA. CDR3 length: 18 residues. Losses at the gene ends were 5 bases for V and 0 bases for J; bases not matched to a gene: 12. The CDR3 DNA sequence: TGTGCCAGCAGCCTATACCTCGGACAGGGGGGAGCTAACTATGGCTACACCTTC. Residues: CASSLYLGQGGANYGYTF.

The CDR3 DNA follows: TGCGCCAGCAGCTTGGTGGGGACAGGGGCGGATGGCTACACCTTC. Translation: CASSLVGTGADGYTF. The chain employs TRBV5-1 and TRBJ1-2, with 10 bases identical to TRBD1. Germline values: CDR1 SGHRS, CDR2 YFSETQ. J gave up 6 bases and V 0 bases, and 5 bases lay outside the gene matches. The CDR3 runs to 15 residues. The full variable domain, rest sourced from reference TRBV5-1 and TRBJ1-2, is KAGVTQTPRYLIKTRGQQVTLSCSPISGHRSVSWYQQTPGQGLQFLFEYFSETQRNKGNFPGRFSGRQFSNSRSEMNVSTLELGDSALYLCASSLVGTGADGYTFGSGTRLTVV.

The chain has TRBV29-1 and TRBJ2-3; D possibly corresponds to TRBD1 (5 bases). Trimming shortened V by 3 bases and J by 3 bases, and 10 bases separated the two germline ends. This CDR3 has 13 amino acids. The germline V gene encodes CDR1 SQVTM and CDR2 ANQGSEA. CDR3 coding DNA: TGCAGCGTTGATGCAGGGCTGACAGATACGCAGTATTTT. Translating it yields CSVDAGLTDTQYF.

The chain combines TRBV5-1 with TRBJ2-3; 12 bases are a match to TRBD2. Germline values: CDR1 SGHRS, CDR2 YFSETQ. CDR3 size: 18 residues. J gave up 0 bases and V 6 bases, and 11 bases lay outside the gene matches. CDR3 loop: CASNKLAGGRLSTDTQYF. DNA of the CDR3: TGCGCCAGCAATAAACTAGCGGGAGGCAGACTTAGCACAGATACGCAGTATTTT.

The genes are TRBV18 and TRBJ2-2, with D tentatively TRBD1 (6 bases). The CDR3 is 17 residues long. The V end lost 6 bases, the J end lost 3 bases, and 20 bases lay between the germline ends. Germline values: CDR1 KGHSH, CDR2 LQKENI. The CDR3 DNA sequence: TGTGCCAGCTCGCCCTTTGTCCCCAGGGGCGACACCGGGGAGCTGTTTTTT. This translates into CASSPFVPRGDTGELFF.

About this clone itself: Relative to the germline gene, one junction end is altered; a read error may explain this. The chain couples TRBV9 to TRBJ2-4; tentatively, D is TRBD1 (6 bases). The CDR3 length is 14 residues. Germline V gene data show CDR1 as SGDLS and CDR2 as YYNGEE. The CDR3 spells CASSARGSKNFQYF. Here the CDR3 DNA reads TGTGCCAGCAGCGCAAGGGGGTCCAAAAACTTTCAGTACTTC.

CDR3 residues: CASSVGSGQGSPFTGELFF. In DNA, the CDR3 is TGTGCCAGCAGCGTAGGGTCCGGACAGGGGTCCCCATTCACCGGGGAGCTGTTTTTT. The J gene is TRBJ2-2, the V gene TRBV9; 9 bases fit TRBD1. CDR1 and CDR2 (germline): SGDLS, YYNGEE. The V segment lost 0 bases and the J segment 4 bases; nucleotides outside the gene matches: 13. The CDR3 loop spans 19 amino acids.

Notes on this clone: The same CDR3 is also encoded by other DNA sequences in this sample. The chain recombines TRBV6-1 with TRBJ2-2, with D uncertain. This CDR3 is 12 amino acids long. V was cut by 2 bases and J by 6 bases, with 4 bases left in between. The germline V gene has CDR1 MNHNS and CDR2 SASEGT. In DNA form, the CDR3 reads TGTGCCAGCAGTGAACTTTCCGGGGAGCTGTTTTTT. It encodes CASSELSGELFF.

The V and J genes are TRBV6-8 and TRBJ1-5, with D possibly being TRBD1 (6 bases). The V gene lost 8 bases and the J gene lost 0 bases, with 26 bases spanning the gap. Germline CDR1 and CDR2: MNHGY and SAAAGT. CDR3 length equals 19 residues. This CDR3 reads CASPRQVGGSHYSNQPQHF. Written as DNA, the CDR3 is TGTGCCAGCCCTAGACAGGTTGGTGGATCGCACTATAGCAATCAGCCCCAGCATTTT.

In the case of this clone: At the DNA level, this CDR3 is encoded by other sequences in the same sample as well. This sequence joins TRBV14 and TRBJ2-6; TRBD1 is a possible D gene (6 bases). CDR3 length equals 15 residues. The germline V and J ends were trimmed by 4 bases and 4 bases, with 11 bases remaining between them. Germline V gene lookup returns CDR1 SGHDN and CDR2 FVKESK. The CDR3 loop reads CASSLQGPGANVLTF. The CDR3 DNA sequence: TGTGCCAGCAGCCTACAGGGACCCGGGGCCAACGTCCTGACTTTC. The full variable domain, with the rest looked up from reference TRBV14 and TRBJ2-6, is EAGVTQFPSHSVIEKGQTVTLRCDPISGHDNLYWYRRVMGKEIKFLLHFVKESKQDESGMPNNRFLAERTGGTYSTLKVQPAELEDSGVYFCASSLQGPGANVLTFGAGSRLTVL.

The rearrangement links TRBV5-1 to TRBJ2-3; 10 nucleotides agree with TRBD2. Per germline, CDR1 SGHRS and CDR2 YFSETQ. This CDR3 spans 16 amino acids. J gave up 0 bases and V 4 bases, and 5 bases lay outside the gene matches. CDR3 sequence: CASSRASGGSTDTQYF. Here the CDR3 DNA reads TGCGCCAGCAGCAGGGCTAGCGGGGGTAGCACAGATACGCAGTATTTT.

The rearrangement joins TRBV7-2 to TRBJ1-3; tentatively, D is TRBD1 (5 bases). The CDR3 runs 16 residues. The V gene lost 5 bases and the J gene lost 2 bases, with 16 bases spanning the gap. Germline CDR1 SGHTA, CDR2 FQGNSA. In nucleotides, the CDR3 is TGTGCCAGCAGCGTTCAGGGTACTCTGGCTGGAAACACCATATATTTT. It codes for CASSVQGTLAGNTIYF.

The gene calls are TRBV7-6 and TRBJ2-1; 7 bases are shared with TRBD2. This CDR3 is 14 amino acids long. V lost 3 bases and J lost 3; bases outside the gene matches: 2. Germline loops: CDR1 SGHVS, CDR2 FNYEAQ. The CDR3 DNA is TGTGCCAGCAGCTTCGAGCGGGACTACAATGAGCAGTTCTTC. Protein sequence: CASSFERDYNEQFF.

The chain uses TRBV6-1 and TRBJ1-2, with 8 bases matching TRBD1. The CDR3 contains 14 residues. Germline CDR1 MNHNS, CDR2 SASEGT. DNA for the CDR3: TGTGCTACGGGAGACAGGGGTCCCCCCTATGGCTACACCTTC. This gives the protein CATGDRGPPYGYTF.

This rearrangement joins TRBV7-6 to TRBJ2-1; 8 nucleotides match TRBD2. Trimming removed 2 bases from V and 10 bases from J; junction bases left unmatched: 10. Germline V gene data show CDR1 as SGHVS and CDR2 as FNYEAQ. The length of the CDR3 is 15 residues. CDR3 nucleotides: TGTGCCAGCAGCTTAATGAATAGCGGGGATAGGGAGCAGTTCTTC. Translation: CASSLMNSGDREQFF.

The V gene is TRBV11-3, the J gene TRBJ2-5; 10 nucleotides align to TRBD1. Trimming at V came to 5 bases and at J to 2 bases, leaving 8 bases not matched to a gene. CDR1 and CDR2 (germline): SGHNT, YENEEA. The CDR3 sequence is 16 residues long. DNA of the CDR3: TGTGCCAGCAGCATCATAGGGACAGGGGTACAAGAGACCCAGTACTTC. This codes for CASSIIGTGVQETQYF.

V is TRBV29-1 and J is TRBJ2-3; no firm D call. V shed 4 bases and J shed 1 base, with 6 bases lying between them. Germline assignment: CDR1 SQVTM and CDR2 ANQGSEA. The CDR3 is made up of 12 amino acids. This chain's CDR3 is CSVVLGTDTQYF. Written as DNA, the CDR3 is TGCAGCGTTGTATTAGGCACAGATACGCAGTATTTT.

This chain uses TRBV28 with TRBJ1-5; 12 positions match TRBD1. The germline CDR1 and CDR2 sequences are MDHEN and SYDVKM. This CDR3 spans 15 amino acids. Trimming removed 6 bases from V and 5 bases from J; junction bases left unmatched: 5. The CDR3 nucleotides are TGTGCCAGCAGGTCCGGGACAGGGGGCGATCAGCCCCAGCATTTT. Protein: CASRSGTGGDQPQHF.

The chain carries TRBV30 and TRBJ2-1, with 11 bases fitting TRBD2. This CDR3 contains 19 residues. The germline gives CDR1 GTSNPN, CDR2 SVGIG (reference sequence). J lost 7 bases, V lost 0 bases, and 17 bases had no gene match. The CDR3 sequence is CAWSVPRVKPSGGINEQFF. The DNA of the CDR3 is TGTGCCTGGAGTGTACCCCGTGTGAAGCCTAGCGGGGGGATAAATGAGCAGTTCTTC. The full variable domain, in which reference TRBV30 and TRBJ2-1 provide the parts outside the CDR3, is SQTIHQWPATLVQPVGSPLSLECTVEGTSNPNLYWYRQAAGRGLQLLFYSVGIGQISSEVPQNLSASRPQDRQFILSSKKLLLSDSGFYLCAWSVPRVKPSGGINEQFFGPGTRLTVL.